These 4 T cell receptor beta chains were sequenced from one sample in a study of monozygotic twins with inflammatory bowel disease. Reanalyzing the 5' RACE reads, TCRdb keeps one entry per CDR3 protein, without DNA. In all, the sample yields over 110,000 distinct CDR3 sequences. Sample: blood. Receptors originate from a human donor with ulcerative colitis or Crohn's disease, or a healthy co-twin of an affected twin (not recorded which).

V usage is TRBV12-3 or TRBV12-4 and J usage is TRBJ1-2. The CDR3 consists of 12 residues. The CDR3 sequence: CASSPRLAGYTF.

This chain uses TRBV11-1 with TRBJ2-7; TCRdb picks TRBD1, but there is no DNA to check that call. The CDR3 is made up of 16 amino acids. The germline gives CDR1 SGHAT, CDR2 FQDESV (reference sequence). CDR3 loop: CASSYRQVRSSYEQYF.

V gene TRBV5-1 combines with J gene TRBJ2-2; lacking DNA, the TRBD1 call made by TCRdb goes unchecked. The germline CDR1 and CDR2 sequences are SGHRS and YFSETQ. The CDR3 contains 16 residues. The CDR3 loop is CASRPGAGANTGELFF.

The V call is TRBV25-1, the J call TRBJ1-2; TCRdb designates TRBD1, a call that cannot be tested without DNA. The germline V gene encodes CDR1 MGHDK and CDR2 SYGVNS. The CDR3 covers 13 residues. CDR3 in amino acids: CASSERPGVGYTF.